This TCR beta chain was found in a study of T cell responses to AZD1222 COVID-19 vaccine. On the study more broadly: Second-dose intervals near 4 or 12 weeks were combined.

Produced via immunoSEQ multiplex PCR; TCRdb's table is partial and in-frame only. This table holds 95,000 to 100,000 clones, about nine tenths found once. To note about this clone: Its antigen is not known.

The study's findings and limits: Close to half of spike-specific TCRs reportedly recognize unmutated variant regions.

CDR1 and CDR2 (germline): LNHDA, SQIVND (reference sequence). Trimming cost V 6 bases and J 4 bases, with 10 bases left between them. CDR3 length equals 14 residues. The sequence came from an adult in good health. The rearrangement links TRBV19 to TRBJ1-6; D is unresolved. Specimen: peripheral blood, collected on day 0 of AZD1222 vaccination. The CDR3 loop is CASSPRQYNSPLHF. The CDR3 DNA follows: TGTGCCAGTAGCCCGCGTCAGTATAATTCACCCCTCCACTTT. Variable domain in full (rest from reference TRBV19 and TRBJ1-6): DGGITQSPKYLFRKEGQNVTLSCEQNLNHDAMYWYRQDPGQGLRLIYYSQIVNDFQKGDIAEGYSVSREKKESFPLTVTSAQKNPTAFYLCASSPRQYNSPLHFGNGTRLTVT.